This T cell receptor beta chain is drawn from a study of vaccination and CD4 T cells after COVID-19. As for the study in general: SARS-CoV-2 was confirmed by nasal swab PCR; disease was mild in eight to ten, severe in one.

Germline loops: CDR1 SGHTA, CDR2 FQGNSA. V lost 5 bases and J lost 3, with 16 bases in between. The CDR3 has 15 residues. Study findings and constraints: The authors studied relatively few convalescent patients and analyzed no early post-infection timepoints.

The Oncomine TCR Beta short-read assay was what sequenced the DNA obtained from cultured CD4+ T cells. TCRdb called the PCR reads again in MiXCR, with one record for every CDR3 protein. The data contain 14,000 to 15,000 distinct CDR3 sequences, around half of them seen just once; the ten biggest clones take up around 4.5%. The treatment was: approximately nine-day PBMC culture with coronavirus spike peptide pools or control peptides (ViraFEST assay). ViraFEST stimulated the growth of antigen-specific T cells using peptide pools and subsequently profiled their TCRs by sequencing. In regard to this clonotype: Antigen specificity is unknown.

The sequence came from a human donor who had recovered from COVID-19. This chain uses TRBV7-2 with TRBJ1-1, with D possibly TRBD1 on 6 matching bases. Sequenced material: CD4+ T cells from blood, cultured in vitro, taken before SARS-CoV-2 vaccination. The CDR3 region is CASSPHGDTYTEAFF. In DNA, the CDR3 is TGTGCCAGCAGCCCCCACGGGGACACCTACACTGAAGCTTTCTTT.